The sample holds a few counts of the clone carrying this T cell receptor (beta chain). Its specificity is not known. The isolated RNA, all of it, was reverse transcribed, so expressed TCRB transcripts were what got sequenced. TCRdb's table, derived via immunoSEQ multiplex PCR, lists solely in-frame clones and lacks some. Among about 230,000 clones listed, approximately 16% were seen once. With 1 base removed from V and 3 bases from J, the gap between germline ends came to 4 bases. This CDR3 region has 12 residues. Germline loops: CDR1 SGHRS, CDR2 YFSETQ. This sample is part of a study of beta chain features in type 1 diabetes. Across the whole study: No patient-donor differences in age, gender, total cells or subset yield.

Study-level points and caveats: For Type 1 diabetes patients, all four CD4+ subsets carried TCRB CDR3s that were moderately but significantly shorter. For patients, the naive, central memory and Treg TCRB repertoires appeared more alike than for healthy donors.

The chain links TRBV5-1 to TRBJ1-1; no reliable D call. Specimen: naive CD4+ T cells from blood. This TCR came from a man aged 25 to 40 with type 1 diabetes. CDR3 residues: CASSLLDTEAFF. The CDR3 nucleotides read TGCGCCAGCAGCTTGTTAGACACTGAAGCTTTCTTT.